This T cell receptor beta chain comes out of a study of immune evolution from preneoplasia to lung adenocarcinoma. Germline CDR1 SGHDN, CDR2 FVKESK. The CDR3 is 17 amino acids. Each case's diagnosis was confirmed by two pathologists on H&E. Sequenced by immunoSEQ multiplex PCR; TCRdb stores in-frame clones only, minus some. Among several thousand clones listed, around 80% were seen once. About this clone itself: No antigen is known for it. One junction end does not reproduce the germline sequence, and a read error may be involved.

General study points: Compared with EGFR-mutant or double wild-type lesions, KRAS-mutant nodules were more clonal.

The specimen sequenced was FFPE minimally invasive lung adenocarcinoma tissue. J is TRBJ2-7 and V is TRBV14; TRBD1 agrees at 9 bases. The TCR comes from an older donor with lung adenocarcinoma. For the CDR3, the DNA is TGTGCCAGCAGCCTAAGATCCGGGACAGGGTCGGCCTACAAGCAGTACTTC. Encoded protein: CASSLRSGTGSAYKQYF.